The 18 T cell receptor beta chains in this list originate from one sample, sequenced in a study of cytomegalovirus exposure and HLA in healthy donors. The PCR used 60 Vbeta and 13 Jbeta primers. Repertoires were generated with immunoSEQ multiplex PCR, while TCRdb's copy carries only in-frame clones and drops some. The sample records approximately 86,000 clones, 60% to 80% being singletons. Sequencing used PBMCs. The origin of the receptors is a man in his fifties or sixties in good health and CMV-seronegative.

The chain employs TRBV7-2 and TRBJ1-3; 9 bases line up with TRBD1. There are 17 residues in the CDR3. Trimming cost V 3 bases and J 0 bases; bases outside gene matches: 6. Looked up from germline, CDR1 is SGHTA and CDR2 is FQGNSA. The CDR3 region is CASSFTTGGSSGNTIYF. For the CDR3, the DNA is TGTGCCAGCAGCTTTACGACAGGGGGAAGCTCTGGAAACACCATATATTTT.

This clone was recorded only once. The chain combines TRBV6-1 with TRBJ2-7; D is ambiguous. Trimming removed 3 bases at V and 1 base at J, with 13 bases between. CDR3 size: 15 residues. Germline assignment: CDR1 MNHNS and CDR2 SASEGT. CDR3 DNA: TGTGCCAGCAGTGAGGGCAGCCTTCCATCCTACGAGCAGTACTTC. It yields the protein CASSEGSLPSYEQYF.

This chain uses TRBV2 with TRBJ2-5; tentative D call: TRBD2 (5 bases). The CDR3 has 13 amino acids. Germline assignment: CDR1 SNHLY and CDR2 FYNNEI. V lost 7 bases and J 5 bases, leaving 14 bases between the germline ends. The CDR3 nucleotides read TGTGCCAGCACCCTCACTAGATCCGAGACCCAGTACTTC. It codes for CASTLTRSETQYF.

The chain is built from TRBV6-1 and TRBJ2-1; the match to TRBD1 covers 7 bases. Germline loops: CDR1 MNHNS, CDR2 SASEGT. This CDR3 spans 14 amino acids. J was trimmed by 8 bases and V by 11 bases; bases with no gene match: 15. CDR3 region: CAALDRYGSDEQFF. Here the CDR3 DNA reads TGTGCCGCGTTGGACAGGTATGGGTCGGATGAGCAGTTCTTC.

The V gene is TRBV9, the J gene TRBJ1-2; D unclear. Trimming removed 4 bases at V and 5 bases at J, with 6 bases between. This CDR3 is built from 11 residues. Germline lookup yields CDR1 SGDLS and CDR2 YYNGEE. The CDR3 DNA follows: TGTGCCAGCAGCACAGCATATGGCTACACCTTC. Its protein product is CASSTAYGYTF. The whole variable domain, filled in from reference TRBV9 and TRBJ1-2, reads DSGVTQTPKHLITATGQRVTLRCSPRSGDLSVYWYQQSLDQGLQFLIQYYNGEERAKGNILERFSAQQFPDLHSELNLSSLELGDSALYFCASSTAYGYTFGSGTRLTVV.

CDR3 sequence: CASSEAAARQPQHF. CDR3 bases: TGTGCCAGCAGTGAAGCGGCGGCTCGCCAGCCCCAGCATTTT. The gene calls are TRBV6-1 and TRBJ1-5; D remains ambiguous. V was cut by 0 bases and J by 7 bases, with 10 bases left in between. CDR1 and CDR2 from the germline V gene are MNHNS and SASEGT. The CDR3 is 14 amino acids.

The chain has TRBV7-9 and TRBJ2-7; 7 bases line up with TRBD2. Unmatched junction bases numbered 3, after V lost 4 bases and J lost 3 bases. This CDR3 comprises 13 residues. Germline V gene data show CDR1 as SEHNR and CDR2 as FQNEAQ (reference sequence). CDR3 sequence (DNA): TGTGCCAGCAGCTGGGGGGGGGACTACGAGCAGTACTTC. This codes for CASSWGGDYEQYF.

V is TRBV4-1 and J is TRBJ2-3; 9 nucleotides match TRBD2. Unmatched junction bases numbered 5, after V lost 3 bases and J lost 1 base. CDR3 size: 16 residues. CDR1 and CDR2 from the germline V gene are MGHRA and YSYEKL. The CDR3 sequence is CASSQGGGGGTDTQYF. CDR3 coding DNA: TGCGCCAGCAGCCAGGGGGGCGGGGGGGGCACAGATACGCAGTATTTT.

In its sample, this clone was seen once. The chain links TRBV5-1 to TRBJ1-1; D may be TRBD1 (6 bases). The V gene's germline CDR1 is SGHRS and CDR2 YFSETQ. This CDR3 is 14 amino acids long. Trimming took 8 bases from V and 5 from J, leaving 19 bases between them. CDR3 in DNA: TGCGCCAGTCAAATCGGGGGGCTTGTGACTGAAGCTTTCTTT. It codes for CASQIGGLVTEAFF.

This clone was counted a few times. V is TRBV6-5 and J is TRBJ1-6; D is ambiguous. The germline V gene has CDR1 MNHEY and CDR2 SVGAGI. The V end lost 0 bases, the J end lost 7 bases, and 7 bases lay between the germline ends. The CDR3 consists of 14 residues. CDR3 sequence: CASSYSQVNSPLHF. The CDR3 bases are TGTGCCAGCAGTTACTCACAAGTCAATTCACCCCTCCACTTT.

The chain combines TRBV5-1 with TRBJ2-3; 8 bases agree with TRBD2. Germline assignment: CDR1 SGHRS and CDR2 YFSETQ. Germline trimming cut 2 bases from V and 3 bases from J; bases unmatched to any gene: 5. This CDR3 is built from 15 residues. The CDR3 nucleotides are TGCGCCAGCAGCTTCCAGCGGGGGCCGACAGATACGCAGTATTTT. Encoded protein: CASSFQRGPTDTQYF.

The rearrangement links TRBV14 to TRBJ1-3; the D is unclear. Trimming stripped 0 bases from V and 0 bases from J, with 6 bases between. The CDR3 loop spans 15 amino acids. Germline CDR1 reads SGHDN; CDR2 reads FVKESK. CDR3 amino acids: CASSQDPSSGNTIYF. CDR3 nucleotides: TGTGCCAGCAGCCAAGATCCCAGCTCTGGAAACACCATATATTTT.

The chain employs TRBV5-4 and TRBJ2-3, with TRBD2 identical over 7 bases. The germline gives CDR1 SGHNT, CDR2 YYREEE (reference sequence). The CDR3 has 16 residues. Trimming cost V 4 bases and J 2 bases; bases outside gene matches: 10. The DNA for the CDR3 is TGTGCCAGCAGCATGGGGGGGGATAGGGCCACAGATACGCAGTATTTT. Residues: CASSMGGDRATDTQYF.

The chain joins TRBV19 to TRBJ2-2, with a weak D call TRBD2 (6 bases). Between the trimmed V and J ends, which lost 2 bases and 6 bases, there was a span of 13 bases. The CDR3 is 15 residues long. The germline V gene encodes CDR1 LNHDA and CDR2 SQIVND (reference sequence). The CDR3 here is CASSILGGAPGELFF. The CDR3 DNA is TGTGCCAGTAGTATACTGGGGGGAGCCCCCGGGGAGCTGTTTTTT.

This clone showed up just once. The V call is TRBV2, the J call TRBJ2-3; 8 bases map to TRBD2. J was trimmed by 8 bases and V by 6 bases; bases with no gene match: 10. The CDR3 has 14 residues. The germline V gene has CDR1 SNHLY and CDR2 FYNNEI. The CDR3, as DNA: TGTGCCAGCAGCGCCCCCGGACTAGCCGTTACGCAGTATTTT. Encoded protein: CASSAPGLAVTQYF.

This chain joins TRBV12-5 and TRBJ1-1, with TRBD1 matching over 8 bases. In germline, CDR1 is LGHNT, CDR2 FRNRAP. This CDR3 is 14 amino acids long. Unmatched junction bases numbered 5, after V lost 5 bases and J lost 3 bases. CDR3 region: CASGGGQGHTEAFF. Written as DNA, the CDR3 is TGTGCTAGTGGTGGAGGACAGGGTCACACTGAAGCTTTCTTT. The whole variable domain, filled in from reference TRBV12-5 and TRBJ1-1, reads DARVTQTPRHKVTEMGQEVTMRCQPILGHNTVFWYRQTMMQGLELLAYFRNRAPLDDSGMPKDRFSAEMPDATLATLKIQPSEPRDSAVYFCASGGGQGHTEAFFGQGTRLTVV.

In its sample, this clone was seen once. The chain is built from TRBV7-9 and TRBJ2-1, with 7 bases aligning to TRBD2. In germline, CDR1 is SEHNR, CDR2 FQNEAQ (reference sequence). V lost 5 bases and J lost 4; bases outside the gene matches: 8. This CDR3 contains 15 residues. The CDR3 DNA reads as TGTGCCAGCAGCCTTAGAAGCGGGGCGTACAATGAGCAGTTCTTC. Its translation: CASSLRSGAYNEQFF.

This clone was detected only a few times. The chain uses TRBV28 and TRBJ2-1, with 9 bases aligning to TRBD2. Unmatched junction bases numbered 8, after V lost 2 bases and J lost 12 bases. The germline CDR1 and CDR2 sequences are MDHEN and SYDVKM. This CDR3 comprises 14 residues. In nucleotides, the CDR3 is TGTGCCAGCAGTTTAGCCGACCTTAGCGGGAGGCAGTTCTTC. This sequence encodes CASSLADLSGRQFF.